Following are 18 T cell receptor beta chains from one sample sequenced in a study of cytomegalovirus exposure and HLA in healthy donors. PCR was performed using 60 Vbeta and 13 Jbeta primers. The table came from immunoSEQ multiplex PCR; TCRdb's copy has only in-frame clones and leaves some out. The sample carries 100,000 to 150,000 clones, roughly 88% recorded once. The specimen sequenced was PBMCs. The source is a man aged 50-59 years in good health and CMV-seronegative.

This sequence joins TRBV6-5 and TRBJ2-3; the D is unclear. Germline lookup yields CDR1 MNHEY and CDR2 SVGAGI. V dropped 2 bases and J dropped 0 bases, with 9 bases sitting between them. The CDR3 runs to 15 residues. Here the CDR3 DNA reads TGTGCCAGCAGTTACACGGTACTAAGCACAGATACGCAGTATTTT. Its protein is CASSYTVLSTDTQYF.

The chain couples TRBV27 to TRBJ2-3, with D perhaps matching TRBD2 (6 bases). The CDR3 runs 15 residues. Germline CDR1 and CDR2: MNHEY and SMNVEV (reference sequence). V was trimmed by 7 bases and J by 1 base, leaving 15 bases between them. The CDR3 nucleotides read TGTGCCAGCACGCGCCAATGGGGGGGCACAGATACGCAGTATTTT. Translated: CASTRQWGGTDTQYF.

The V call is TRBV20-1, the J call TRBJ1-1, with unresolved D. In germline, CDR1 is DFQATT, CDR2 SNEGSKA (reference sequence). The CDR3 covers 11 residues. V was pared by 6 bases and J by 13 bases, with 18 bases between. The CDR3 region is CSASNRGVGFF. For the CDR3, the DNA is TGCAGTGCCTCTAACCGGGGAGTGGGTTTCTTT.

This clone was counted between two and nine times. This chain joins TRBV6-6 and TRBJ2-7; 8 bases line up with TRBD1. Germline assignment: CDR1 MNHNY and CDR2 SVGAGI (reference sequence). There are 14 residues in the CDR3. With V trimmed by 7 bases and J by 8 bases, 13 bases remained unmatched. CDR3 sequence reads: CASTPGTGTTKQYF. In DNA, the CDR3 is TGTGCCAGCACCCCCGGGACAGGCACTACGAAGCAGTACTTC.

The rearrangement uses TRBV7-9 and TRBJ1-1, with 8 positions matching TRBD1. CDR1 SEHNR and CDR2 FQNEAQ come from the germline V gene (reference sequence). The CDR3 is 15 amino acids. Trimming took 3 bases from V and 1 from J; bases not matched to a gene: 4. CDR3: CASSFWTGQNTEAFF. CDR3 DNA sequence: TGTGCCAGCAGCTTTTGGACAGGGCAGAACACTGAAGCTTTCTTT.

V gene TRBV30 combines with J gene TRBJ1-5; TRBD1 is a possible D gene (5 bases). This CDR3 region has 15 residues. Trimming left V 0 bases short and J 7 bases short, with 16 bases between. Germline loops: CDR1 GTSNPN, CDR2 SVGIG (reference sequence). CDR3 bases: TGTGCCTGGAGTGTACGGAGACCAGGGAACCAGCCCCAGCATTTT. Translating gives CAWSVRRPGNQPQHF.

This CDR3 is CASSHEGAITDTQYF. DNA for the CDR3: TGCGCCAGCAGCCATGAGGGGGCGATCACAGATACGCAGTATTTT. The chain couples TRBV4-3 to TRBJ2-3, with 7 bases aligning to TRBD1. CDR1 is LGHNA and CDR2 is YSLEER in the germline V gene. Trimming at V came to 3 bases and at J to 2 bases, leaving 5 bases not matched to a gene. The CDR3 has 15 amino acids.

The V gene is TRBV6-5, the J gene TRBJ2-3, with TRBD1 as a possible D gene (5 bases). V was clipped by 2 bases and J by 4 bases, with 13 bases between them. CDR1 and CDR2 (germline): MNHEY, SVGAGI. This CDR3 is built from 15 residues. CDR3 DNA sequence: TGTGCCAGCAGTTACGACAGCGCCCCGGCAGATACGCAGTATTTT. Translated, it gives CASSYDSAPADTQYF.

This clone was picked up a small number of times. CDR3 in DNA: TGCGCCAGCAGTCTGCAGGAGGTCACTGAAGCTTTCTTT. It translates to CASSLQEVTEAFF. The chain has TRBV23-1 and TRBJ1-1; no clear D gene. TRBV23-1 is an ORF, and what it does is uncertain. Trimming left V 4 bases short and J 4 bases short, with 10 bases between. This CDR3 spans 13 amino acids.

The chain recombines TRBV5-4 with TRBJ2-3, with D tentatively TRBD1 (5 bases). The ends were cut back, 4 bases at V and 1 base at J, with 10 bases in the middle. This CDR3 spans 14 amino acids. CDR1 and CDR2 from the germline V gene are SGHNT and YYREEE (reference sequence). CDR3 sequence (DNA): TGTGCCAGCAGCCTGCAAGGGGGCACAGATACGCAGTATTTT. Its translation: CASSLQGGTDTQYF.

This clone was counted between two and nine times. The V and J genes are TRBV27 and TRBJ1-1, with 8 bases that match TRBD1. Trimming at V came to 2 bases and at J to 3 bases, leaving 5 bases not matched to a gene. The CDR3 is made up of 15 amino acids. Germline V gene lookup returns CDR1 MNHEY and CDR2 SMNVEV (reference sequence). CDR3 region: CASSLIGQGDTEAFF. The CDR3 DNA reads TGTGCCAGCAGTTTAATCGGACAGGGCGACACTGAAGCTTTCTTT.

The rearrangement uses TRBV6-6 and TRBJ1-3, with D hard to call. The CDR3 is 13 residues long. Trimming cost V 2 bases and J 4 bases, with 6 bases left between them. CDR1 and CDR2 (germline): MNHNY, SVGAGI (reference sequence). This CDR3 is CASSYTTGNTIYF. For the CDR3, the DNA is TGTGCCAGCAGTTACACGACAGGAAACACCATATATTTT.

This sequence joins TRBV6-5 and TRBJ2-7; possibly TRBD2 for D (6 bases). The CDR3 length is 13 residues. The germline gives CDR1 MNHEY, CDR2 SVGAGI. Deletions cut 8 bases from V and 3 bases from J, with 14 bases between. The CDR3 region is CASVAQGGYEQYF. The DNA for the CDR3 is TGTGCCAGCGTCGCGCAGGGAGGCTACGAGCAGTACTTC.

The rearrangement links TRBV6-5 to TRBJ1-1; TRBD1 matches at 10 bases. The trim removed 5 bases at V and 4 bases at J, leaving 4 bases unmatched. Germline V gene data show CDR1 as MNHEY and CDR2 as SVGAGI. CDR3 length equals 14 residues. The CDR3 sequence is CASSLTGGLTEAFF. For the CDR3, the DNA is TGTGCCAGCAGTCTGACAGGGGGCCTCACTGAAGCTTTCTTT.

The chain employs TRBV7-8 and TRBJ1-2, with D perhaps matching TRBD1 (6 bases). This CDR3 comprises 15 residues. The V and J ends lost 1 base and 3 bases respectively, with 12 bases between them. Germline V CDR1 and CDR2: SGHVS, FQNEAQ. CDR3 sequence reads: CASSLGGQEDYGYTF. CDR3 coding DNA: TGTGCCAGCAGCTTAGGGGGGCAGGAGGACTATGGCTACACCTTC.

DNA of the CDR3: TGTGCCAGCAGCCCACCGGTGACAGATACGCAGTATTTT. It translates to CASSPPVTDTQYF. The chain couples TRBV7-9 to TRBJ2-3; no reliable D call. V was cut by 5 bases and J by 3 bases, with 9 bases left in between. The CDR3 runs 13 residues. Per germline, CDR1 SEHNR and CDR2 FQNEAQ (reference sequence).

This rearrangement joins TRBV11-2 to TRBJ2-1; 8 bases align to TRBD2. Germline V lookup: CDR1 SGHAT, CDR2 FQNNGV. This CDR3 is built from 14 residues. J gave up 6 bases and V 1 base, and 2 bases lay outside the gene matches. The CDR3 loop is CASSLAGGRNEQFF. The CDR3 region has the DNA TGTGCCAGCAGCTTAGCGGGGGGGCGCAATGAGCAGTTCTTC. The complete variable domain, with remaining parts taken from reference TRBV11-2 and TRBJ2-1, reads EAGVAQSPRYKIIEKRQSVAFWCNPISGHATLYWYQQILGQGPKLLIQFQNNGVVDDSQLPKDRFSAERLKGVDSTLKIQPAKLEDSAVYLCASSLAGGRNEQFFGPGTRLTVL.

The chain recombines TRBV14 with TRBJ2-5; possibly TRBD1 for D (6 bases). The CDR3 has 15 residues. Per the germline V gene, CDR1 is SGHDN and CDR2 is FVKESK. Trimming took 1 base from V and 0 from J, leaving 9 bases between them. CDR3 loop: CASSQARGHQETQYF. The CDR3 bases are TGTGCCAGCAGCCAAGCCAGGGGCCACCAAGAGACCCAGTACTTC.